Below are 6 T cell receptor beta chains sequenced from a single sample in a study of cytomegalovirus exposure and HLA in healthy donors. Method: immunoSEQ multiplex PCR; TCRdb's copy keeps in-frame clones and lacks some. The sample has about 130,000 clones; approximately 94% are singletons. The sequenced material came from PBMCs. The receptors shown here come from a man between 18 and 35 years old in good health and CMV-seronegative.

CDR3 DNA: TGTGCCAGCAGTATTACACAGGGGTGGCAGCCCCAGCATTTT. Translated: CASSITQGWQPQHF. This sequence joins TRBV27 and TRBJ1-5; TRBD1 matches at 7 bases. There are 14 residues in the CDR3. Per germline, CDR1 MNHEY and CDR2 SMNVEV (reference sequence). V lost 5 bases and J lost 7; bases outside the gene matches: 8.

The chain couples TRBV19 to TRBJ2-7; a weak D match, TRBD1 (6 bases). The germline V gene encodes CDR1 LNHDA and CDR2 SQIVND (reference sequence). V lost 5 bases to trimming and J lost 5 bases, with 19 bases between them. The length of the CDR3 is 15 residues. The CDR3 reads CASSDLRGGSHEQYF. CDR3 bases: TGTGCCAGTAGTGACCTCAGAGGGGGTAGCCACGAGCAGTACTTC.

Written as DNA, the CDR3 is TGTGCCAGCAGCTCCTCAGGTGGGAGCTTTGGAAACACCATATATTTT. Its translation is CASSSSGGSFGNTIYF. The chain employs TRBV7-2 and TRBJ1-3; D is unclear. The CDR3 spans 16 residues. The V end was cut by 4 bases, the J end by 3 bases, with 16 bases between. The germline gives CDR1 SGHTA, CDR2 FQGNSA.

This clone was seen once. The V and J genes are TRBV14 and TRBJ2-5; TRBD2 might be the D (5 bases). This CDR3 contains 16 residues. Germline loops: CDR1 SGHDN, CDR2 FVKESK. The V gene lost 2 bases and the J gene lost 0 bases, with 13 bases spanning the gap. CDR3 bases: TGTGCCAGCAGCCAAAGAAGTGCTAGCCACCAAGAGACCCAGTACTTC. Its protein is CASSQRSASHQETQYF.

The chain has TRBV29-1 and TRBJ2-7; D is unclear. V lost 4 bases, J lost 1 base, and 5 bases lay in between. This CDR3 comprises 11 residues. Germline values: CDR1 SQVTM, CDR2 ANQGSEA. The CDR3 DNA reads as TGCAGCGTTGCCGGGTCCTACGAGCAGTACTTC. This gives the protein CSVAGSYEQYF.

This chain uses TRBV4-3 with TRBJ2-2; perhaps TRBD2 as D (6 bases). Germline V gene lookup returns CDR1 LGHNA and CDR2 YSLEER. Trimming stripped 0 bases from V and 5 bases from J, with 13 bases between. This CDR3 has 16 amino acids. The CDR3 protein is CASSQDPGGLTGELFF. In DNA, the CDR3 is TGCGCCAGCAGCCAAGATCCAGGAGGGTTGACCGGGGAGCTGTTTTTT.